Listed here are 11 T cell receptor beta chains from one sample, sequenced in a study of cytotoxic CD8 clonotypes in ibrutinib-treated CLL. The table came from immunoSEQ multiplex PCR; TCRdb's copy has only in-frame clones and leaves some out. The table has approximately 140,000 clones, 77% seen once. The specimen comprised PBMCs, sampled after 12 months of ibrutinib treatment. These receptor sequences come from a human donor with chronic lymphocytic leukemia.

The chain joins TRBV9 to TRBJ1-5; no firm D call. This CDR3 spans 13 amino acids. V was cut by 0 bases and J by 6 bases, with 7 bases left in between. CDR1 and CDR2 from the germline V gene are SGDLS and YYNGEE. This CDR3 reads CASSVGGSQPQHF. CDR3 sequence (DNA): TGTGCCAGCAGCGTAGGAGGGTCTCAGCCCCAGCATTTT.

The V and J genes are TRBV6-5 and TRBJ2-7, with 8 positions matching TRBD1. Germline lookup yields CDR1 MNHEY and CDR2 SVGAGI. Unmatched junction bases numbered 6, after V lost 5 bases and J lost 0 bases. This CDR3 region has 15 residues. For the CDR3, the DNA is TGTGCCAGCAGTCTCCTCGGACAGGGCTCCTACGAGCAGTACTTC. Its protein product is CASSLLGQGSYEQYF.

J is TRBJ1-4 and V is TRBV27, with D perhaps matching TRBD1 (5 bases). V gave up 6 bases and J gave up 8 bases, with 19 bases separating them. Germline CDR1 is MNHEY and CDR2 is SMNVEV (reference sequence). This CDR3 comprises 15 residues. The CDR3 region is CASREGIFAREKLFF. The CDR3 bases are TGTGCCAGCAGGGAGGGGATTTTTGCGCGGGAAAAACTGTTTTTT.

This clone was detected only a few times. The chain links TRBV9 to TRBJ1-1; tentatively, D is TRBD1 (6 bases). Germline assignment: CDR1 SGDLS and CDR2 YYNGEE. The CDR3 has 15 amino acids. The ends were cut back, 0 bases at V and 3 bases at J, with 12 bases in the middle. CDR3 in DNA: TGTGCCAGCAGCGTAGCTCCTAACAGGGACACTGAAGCTTTCTTT. Translated: CASSVAPNRDTEAFF.

The chain recombines TRBV10-3 with TRBJ1-1; 9 bases match TRBD1. The CDR3 is 17 amino acids. V gave up 6 bases and J gave up 4 bases; unmatched junction bases: 15. Per the germline V gene, CDR1 is ENHRY and CDR2 is SYGVKD. CDR3 amino acids: CAIRQGQGIYSGTEAFF. The CDR3 DNA is TGTGCCATCAGACAAGGACAGGGGATTTATAGTGGCACTGAAGCTTTCTTT.

This sequence joins TRBV20-1 and TRBJ2-1; unclear D gene. Trimming took off 6 bases at V and 9 bases at J, with 12 bases between the two ends. The CDR3 covers 11 residues. Germline CDR1 and CDR2: DFQATT and SNEGSKA (reference sequence). DNA for the CDR3: TGCAGTGCGCTTCCTATAGCTGAGCAGTTCTTC. Translating it yields CSALPIAEQFF.

The table lists this clone with a few counts. The rearrangement links TRBV30 to TRBJ2-7, with D perhaps given as TRBD1 or TRBD2 (5 bases each). Looked up from germline, CDR1 is GTSNPN and CDR2 is SVGIG (reference sequence). This CDR3 contains 14 residues. V was pared by 4 bases and J by 2 bases, with 15 bases between. The CDR3 DNA follows: TGTGCCTGGACGGGACCAGGGATTCCCTACGAGCAGTACTTC. Amino acids: CAWTGPGIPYEQYF.

V and J are TRBV5-1 and TRBJ1-2; D call uncertain. This CDR3 spans 15 amino acids. Trimming cost V 2 bases and J 2 bases, with 13 bases left between them. CDR1 is SGHRS, CDR2 YFSETQ, per germline. The CDR3 nucleotides read TGCGCCAGCAGCTTTCGTCAAGGGCTGAACTATGGCTACACCTTC. Translating it yields CASSFRQGLNYGYTF.

This clone was picked up one time. The genes are TRBV1 and TRBJ2-3; TRBD2 is the table's D call, not checked against the DNA. TRBV1 is noted as a pseudogene. The CDR3 sequence is 20 residues long. CDR3 sequence reads: CTSSQEVEERGGRNTDTQYF. The CDR3, as DNA: TGCACCAGCAGCCAAGAGGTCGAGGAGCGGGGGGGCCGAAACACAGATACGCAGTATTTT.

The J gene is TRBJ2-5, the V gene TRBV27; 7 bases line up with TRBD1. V trimming: 6 bases; J trimming: 1 base; junction bases outside the gene matches: 5. The germline V gene has CDR1 MNHEY and CDR2 SMNVEV (reference sequence). The CDR3 is made up of 14 amino acids. CDR3 region: CASRYRGSQETQYF. CDR3 coding DNA: TGTGCCAGCAGGTACAGGGGATCCCAAGAGACCCAGTACTTC.

This clone was seen a few times. This sequence joins TRBV2 and TRBJ1-5; unclear D gene. From germline, CDR1 is SNHLY and CDR2 FYNNEI. V gave up 4 bases and J gave up 9 bases, with 13 bases separating them. This CDR3 comprises 13 residues. The CDR3 here is CASSVLDDVPQHF. DNA for the CDR3: TGTGCCAGCAGTGTCTTGGACGACGTGCCCCAGCATTTT.